Listed below are T cell receptor beta chains from one sample, sequenced in a study of cytomegalovirus exposure and HLA in healthy donors. Produced via immunoSEQ multiplex PCR; TCRdb's table is partial and in-frame only. Of 110,000 to 150,000 clones listed, approximately 79% are singletons. Sample: PBMCs. These receptors were collected from a woman aged 25 to 39 in good health and CMV-seronegative. Both conserved end residues are part of each CDR3. A D gene is named only where the DNA matches it firmly. Clone size appears in some rows only: once, few, many, or a class for an expanded clone.

V gene	clone size	D gene	J gene	CDR3 protein	CDR3 DNA
TRBV30	-	TRBD1	TRBJ2-7	CAWSTGQVNEQYF	TGTGCCTGGAGTACGGGACAGGTGAACGAGCAGTACTTC
TRBV7-6	-	TRBD2	TRBJ2-5	CASSLGVAGAPETQYF	TGTGCCAGCAGCTTAGGAGTAGCGGGGGCCCCAGAGACCCAGTACTTC
TRBV10-3	once	-	TRBJ1-1	CAISEVGAPEAFF	TGTGCCATCAGTGAGGTGGGCGCCCCTGAAGCTTTCTTT
TRBV5-1	-	-	TRBJ1-4	CASSLALTPTNEKLFF	TGCGCCAGCAGCTTGGCTCTAACCCCAACTAATGAAAAACTGTTTTTT
TRBV9	-	-	TRBJ1-3	CASSAISGNTIYF	TGTGCCAGCAGCGCAATCTCTGGAAACACCATATATTTT
TRBV30	-	TRBD2	TRBJ2-1	CAWSSGGSYNEQFF	TGTGCCTGGAGTAGCGGGGGGTCCTACAATGAGCAGTTCTTC
TRBV29-1	-	TRBD1	TRBJ2-2	CSGVRTGGSGELFF	TGCAGCGGAGTCCGGACAGGGGGATCGGGGGAGCTGTTTTTT
TRBV6-1	few	TRBD1	TRBJ1-2	CASTTGGYYGYTF	TGTGCCAGCACTACAGGGGGCTACTATGGCTACACCTTC
TRBV29-1	-	TRBD1	TRBJ1-2	CSGQGERAGGYTF	TGCAGCGGACAGGGGGAGAGAGCAGGTGGCTACACCTTC
TRBV6-1	-	-	TRBJ1-5	CASSDRGNQPQHF	TGTGCCAGCAGTGACAGGGGCAATCAGCCCCAGCATTTT
TRBV2	-	TRBD1	TRBJ1-6	CASNLDRGGNSPLHF	TGTGCCAGCAACCTAGACAGGGGGGGTAATTCACCCCTCCACTTT
TRBV4-2	-	TRBD2	TRBJ2-5	CASSQEASGSRAQYF	TGTGCCAGCAGCCAAGAGGCTAGCGGCAGTCGGGCCCAGTACTTC
TRBV5-1	-	-	TRBJ1-3	CASSFWGPGNTIYF	TGCGCCAGCAGCTTTTGGGGGCCCGGAAACACCATATATTTT
TRBV14	few	-	TRBJ2-3	CASSQLGGPTDTQYF	TGTGCCAGCAGCCAACTCGGGGGGCCAACAGATACGCAGTATTTT
TRBV7-9	few	TRBD1	TRBJ2-7	CASSSEGGWTGEGEQYF	TGTGCCAGCAGCTCAGAGGGGGGATGGACAGGGGAGGGCGAGCAGTACTTC
TRBV4-1	-	TRBD1	TRBJ1-1	CASSLGQERAGTEAFF	TGCGCCAGCAGCCTCGGACAGGAAAGGGCAGGCACTGAAGCTTTCTTT
TRBV7-2	-	TRBD1	TRBJ1-6	CASSSGTGNSPLHF	TGTGCCAGCAGCTCCGGGACAGGCAATTCACCCCTCCACTTT
TRBV6-1	-	-	TRBJ1-6	CASIHGGRSNSPLHF	TGTGCCAGCATCCACGGGGGACGGAGTAATTCACCCCTCCACTTT
TRBV28	-	TRBD2	TRBJ2-1	CASSPTGLVQFF	TGTGCCAGCTCTCCCACGGGACTAGTGCAGTTCTTC
TRBV2	-	-	TRBJ1-4	CASSEAGRRNEKLFF	TGTGCCAGCAGTGAAGCGGGGAGGAGGAATGAAAAACTGTTTTTT
TRBV9	-	-	TRBJ1-1	CASSPRQNTEAFF	TGTGCCAGCAGCCCCCGACAGAACACTGAAGCTTTCTTT
TRBV27	-	-	TRBJ2-2	CASSFRGNTGELFF	TGTGCCAGCAGTTTCCGGGGGAACACCGGGGAGCTGTTTTTT
TRBV15	-	-	TRBJ1-2	CATSREQEYGYTF	TGTGCCACCAGCAGAGAACAGGAATATGGCTACACCTTC
TRBV5-1	-	TRBD1	TRBJ1-2	CASSLTGGENYGYTF	TGCGCCAGCAGCTTAACAGGGGGGGAGAACTATGGCTACACCTTC
TRBV7-2	-	TRBD2	TRBJ2-3	CASSLVAGVITDTQYF	TGTGCCAGCAGCTTAGTGGCGGGGGTGATCACAGATACGCAGTATTTT
TRBV5-6	-	-	TRBJ1-6	CAGSLETAYNSPLHF	TGTGCCGGCAGCTTGGAGACAGCCTATAATTCACCCCTCCACTTT
TRBV9	-	TRBD2	TRBJ2-1	CASSAGTSGYNEQFF	TGTGCCAGCAGCGCGGGGACTAGCGGGTACAATGAGCAGTTCTTC
TRBV2	-	-	TRBJ1-2	CASSVGQYSYGYTF	TGTGCCAGCAGTGTTGGGCAGTACTCCTATGGCTACACCTTC
TRBV7-9	-	-	TRBJ1-1	CASSLDEGTAFF	TGTGCCAGCAGCTTAGACGAGGGAACGGCTTTCTTT